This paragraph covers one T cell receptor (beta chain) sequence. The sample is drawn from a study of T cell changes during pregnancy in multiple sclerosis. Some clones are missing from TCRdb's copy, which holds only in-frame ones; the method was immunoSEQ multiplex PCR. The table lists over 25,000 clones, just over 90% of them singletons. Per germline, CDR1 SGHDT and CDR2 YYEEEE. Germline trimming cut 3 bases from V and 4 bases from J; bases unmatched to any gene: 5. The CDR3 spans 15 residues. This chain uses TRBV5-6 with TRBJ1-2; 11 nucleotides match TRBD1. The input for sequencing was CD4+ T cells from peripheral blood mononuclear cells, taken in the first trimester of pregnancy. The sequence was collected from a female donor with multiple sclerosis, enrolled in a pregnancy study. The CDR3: CASSYSGTGGYGYTF. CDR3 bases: TGTGCCAGCAGCTACTCCGGGACAGGGGGCTATGGCTACACCTTC.